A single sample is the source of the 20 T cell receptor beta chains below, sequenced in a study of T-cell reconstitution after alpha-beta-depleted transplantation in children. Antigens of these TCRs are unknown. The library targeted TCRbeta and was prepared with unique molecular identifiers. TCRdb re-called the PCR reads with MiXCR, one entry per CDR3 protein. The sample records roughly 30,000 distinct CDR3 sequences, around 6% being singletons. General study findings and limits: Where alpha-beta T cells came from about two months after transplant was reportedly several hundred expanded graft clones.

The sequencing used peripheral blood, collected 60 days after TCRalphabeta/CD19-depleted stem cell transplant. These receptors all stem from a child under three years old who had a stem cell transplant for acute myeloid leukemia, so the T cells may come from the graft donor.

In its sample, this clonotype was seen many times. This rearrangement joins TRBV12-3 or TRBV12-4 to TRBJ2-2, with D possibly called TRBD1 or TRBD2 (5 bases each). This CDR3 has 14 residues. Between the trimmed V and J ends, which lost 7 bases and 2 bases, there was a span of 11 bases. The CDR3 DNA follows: TGTGCCAGCATCACCGGGACCAACACCGGGGAGCTGTTTTTT. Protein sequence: CASITGTNTGELFF.

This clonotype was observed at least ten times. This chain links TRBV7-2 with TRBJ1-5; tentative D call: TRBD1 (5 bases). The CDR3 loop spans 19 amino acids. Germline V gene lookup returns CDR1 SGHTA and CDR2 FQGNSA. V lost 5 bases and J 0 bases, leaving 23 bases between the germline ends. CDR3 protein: CASSGSGGTGSYSNQPQHF. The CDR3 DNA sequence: TGTGCCAGCAGCGGCTCGGGGGGAACGGGCTCCTATAGCAATCAGCCCCAGCATTTT.

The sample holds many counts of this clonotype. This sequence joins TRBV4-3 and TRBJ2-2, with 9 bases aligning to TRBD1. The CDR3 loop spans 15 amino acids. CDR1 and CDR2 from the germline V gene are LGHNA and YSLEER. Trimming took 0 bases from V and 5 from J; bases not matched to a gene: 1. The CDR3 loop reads CASSQEGTGTGELFF. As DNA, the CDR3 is TGCGCCAGCAGCCAAGAAGGGACAGGGACCGGGGAGCTGTTTTTT.

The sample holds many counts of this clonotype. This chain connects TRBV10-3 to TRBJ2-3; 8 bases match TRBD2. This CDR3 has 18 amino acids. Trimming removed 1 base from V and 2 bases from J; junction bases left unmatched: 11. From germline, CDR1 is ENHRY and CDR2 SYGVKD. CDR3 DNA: TGTGCCATCAGTGAGTTCGGCGGGGGGTCCCAGATCACAGATACGCAGTATTTT. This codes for CAISEFGGGSQITDTQYF.

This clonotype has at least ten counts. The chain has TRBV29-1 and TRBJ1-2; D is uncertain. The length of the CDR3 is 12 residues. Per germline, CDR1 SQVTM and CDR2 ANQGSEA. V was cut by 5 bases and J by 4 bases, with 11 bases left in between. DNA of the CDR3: TGCAGCGTTAAGGTGACGGCCTATGGCTACACCTTC. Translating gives CSVKVTAYGYTF.

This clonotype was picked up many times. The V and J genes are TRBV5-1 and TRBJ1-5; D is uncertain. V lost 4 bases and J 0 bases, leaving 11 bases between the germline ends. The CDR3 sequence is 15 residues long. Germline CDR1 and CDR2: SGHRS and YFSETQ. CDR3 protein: CASSLYGRSNQPQHF. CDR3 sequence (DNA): TGCGCCAGCAGCCTGTATGGGCGTAGCAATCAGCCCCAGCATTTT.

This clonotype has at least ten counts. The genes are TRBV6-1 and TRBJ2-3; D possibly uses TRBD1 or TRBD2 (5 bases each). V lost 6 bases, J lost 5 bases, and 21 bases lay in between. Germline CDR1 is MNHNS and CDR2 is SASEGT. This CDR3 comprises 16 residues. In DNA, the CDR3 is TGTGCCAGCAGCGACAAGTGGGACCTGGCCGAAGATACGCAGTATTTT. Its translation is CASSDKWDLAEDTQYF.

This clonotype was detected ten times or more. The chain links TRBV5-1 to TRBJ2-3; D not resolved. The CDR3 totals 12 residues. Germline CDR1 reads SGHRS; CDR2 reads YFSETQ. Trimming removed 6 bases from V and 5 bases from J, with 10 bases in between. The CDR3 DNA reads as TGCGCCAGCACCTTTGAAGGAGATACGCAGTATTTT. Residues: CASTFEGDTQYF.

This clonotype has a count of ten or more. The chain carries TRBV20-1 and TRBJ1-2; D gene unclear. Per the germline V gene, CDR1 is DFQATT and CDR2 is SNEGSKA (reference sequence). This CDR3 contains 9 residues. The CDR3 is CGGGPGYTF. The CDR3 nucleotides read TGCGGCGGAGGGCCTGGCTACACCTTC.

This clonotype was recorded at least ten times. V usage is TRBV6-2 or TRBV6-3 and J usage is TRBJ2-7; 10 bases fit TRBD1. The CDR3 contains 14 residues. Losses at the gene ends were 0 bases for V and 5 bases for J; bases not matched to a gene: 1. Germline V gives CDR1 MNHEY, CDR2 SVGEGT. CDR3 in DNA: TGTGCCAGCAGTTACTCGGACAGGGGGAACGAGCAGTACTTC. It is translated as CASSYSDRGNEQYF.

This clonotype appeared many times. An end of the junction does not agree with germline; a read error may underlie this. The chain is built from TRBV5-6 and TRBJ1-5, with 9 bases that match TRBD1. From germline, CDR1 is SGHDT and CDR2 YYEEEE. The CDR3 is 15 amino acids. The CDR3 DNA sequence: TGTGCCAGCAGCTTGGGACAGGGGGGCAAGCAGCCCCAGCATTTT. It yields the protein CASSLGQGGKQPQHF.

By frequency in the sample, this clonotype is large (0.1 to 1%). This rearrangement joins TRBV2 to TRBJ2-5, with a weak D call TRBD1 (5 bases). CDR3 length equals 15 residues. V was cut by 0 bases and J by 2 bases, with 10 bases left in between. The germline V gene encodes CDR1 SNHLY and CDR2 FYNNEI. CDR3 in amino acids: CASSEALRAQETQYF. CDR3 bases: TGTGCCAGCAGTGAAGCCCTCAGGGCTCAAGAGACCCAGTACTTC.

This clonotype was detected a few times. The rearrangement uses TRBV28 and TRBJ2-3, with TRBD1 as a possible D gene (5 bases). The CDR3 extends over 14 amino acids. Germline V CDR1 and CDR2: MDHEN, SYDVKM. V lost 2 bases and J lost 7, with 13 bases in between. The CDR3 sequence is CASSLLLRGYTQYF. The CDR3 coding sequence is TGTGCCAGCAGTTTACTTCTAAGGGGTTATACGCAGTATTTT.

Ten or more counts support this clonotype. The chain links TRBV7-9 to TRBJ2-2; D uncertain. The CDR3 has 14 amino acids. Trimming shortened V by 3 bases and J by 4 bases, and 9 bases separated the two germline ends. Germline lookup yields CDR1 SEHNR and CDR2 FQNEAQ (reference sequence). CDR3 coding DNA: TGTGCCAGCAGCTTGCTGCCCTCCACCGGGGAGCTGTTTTTT. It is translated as CASSLLPSTGELFF.

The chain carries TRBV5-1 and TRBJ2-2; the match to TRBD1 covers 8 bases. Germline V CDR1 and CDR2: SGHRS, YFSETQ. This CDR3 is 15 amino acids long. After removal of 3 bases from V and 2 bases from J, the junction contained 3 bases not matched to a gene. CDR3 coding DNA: TGCGCCAGCAGCTCGGACAGGGTAAACACCGGGGAGCTGTTTTTT. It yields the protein CASSSDRVNTGELFF.

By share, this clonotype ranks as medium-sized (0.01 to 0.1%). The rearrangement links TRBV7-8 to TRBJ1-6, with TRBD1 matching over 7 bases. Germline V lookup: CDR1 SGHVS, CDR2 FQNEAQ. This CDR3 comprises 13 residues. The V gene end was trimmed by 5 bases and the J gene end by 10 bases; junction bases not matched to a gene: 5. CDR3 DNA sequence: TGTGCCAGCAGCAAAGACAGGGAATCACCCCTCCACTTT. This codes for CASSKDRESPLHF. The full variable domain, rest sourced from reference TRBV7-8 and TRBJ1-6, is GAGVSQSPRYKVAKRGQDVALRCDPISGHVSLFWYQQALGQGPEFLTYFQNEAQLDKSGLPSDRFFAERPEGSVSTLKIQRTQQEDSAVYLCASSKDRESPLHFGNGTRLTVT.

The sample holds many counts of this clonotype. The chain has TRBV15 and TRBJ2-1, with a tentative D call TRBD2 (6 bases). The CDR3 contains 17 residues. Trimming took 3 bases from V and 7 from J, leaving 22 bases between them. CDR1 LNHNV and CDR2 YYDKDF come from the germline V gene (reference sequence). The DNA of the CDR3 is TGTGCCACCAGCAGCGGGTCGATGGGGCGGGGCCCAAATGAGCAGTTCTTC. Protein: CATSSGSMGRGPNEQFF.

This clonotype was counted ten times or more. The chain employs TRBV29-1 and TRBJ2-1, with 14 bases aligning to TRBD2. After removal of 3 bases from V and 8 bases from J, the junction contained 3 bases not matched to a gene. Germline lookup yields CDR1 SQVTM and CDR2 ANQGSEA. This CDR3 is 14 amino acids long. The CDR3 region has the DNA TGCAGCGTTGAGGGGACTAGCGGGAGCGATGAGCAGTTCTTC. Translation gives CSVEGTSGSDEQFF.

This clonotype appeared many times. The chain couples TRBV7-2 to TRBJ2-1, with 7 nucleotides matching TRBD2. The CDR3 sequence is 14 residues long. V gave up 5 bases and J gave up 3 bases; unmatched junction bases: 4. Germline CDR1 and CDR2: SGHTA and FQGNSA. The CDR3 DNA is TGTGCCAGCAGCCCTAGCGGAGGCTACAATGAGCAGTTCTTC. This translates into CASSPSGGYNEQFF.

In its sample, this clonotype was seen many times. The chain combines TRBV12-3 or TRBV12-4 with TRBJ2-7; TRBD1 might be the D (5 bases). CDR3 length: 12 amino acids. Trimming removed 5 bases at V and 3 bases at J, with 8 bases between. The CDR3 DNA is TGTGCCAGCAGTCAGGGTCTCTACGAGCAGTACTTC. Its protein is CASSQGLYEQYF.